This TCR beta chain was documented in a study of shared clonotypes between healthy human individuals. Assay used: immunoSEQ multiplex PCR; TCRdb lists only in-frame clones, some missing. This table holds approximately 1.4 million clones, approximately 98% found once. V shed 4 bases, J shed 5 bases, and the junction held 17 bases outside the gene matches. CDR1 and CDR2 (germline): SGHNT, YYREEE (reference sequence). The CDR3 extends over 19 amino acids. The donors were adults (healthy and HIV-negative) with no recent acute infections or vaccinations. The sequenced material came from naive CD4+ T cells sorted from blood. The sample's subset: CD45RA+ positively selected. The chain employs TRBV5-4 and TRBJ2-7, with 14 bases lining up with TRBD2. The source is a man aged 25 to 40 in good health. This CDR3 reads CASSPRGGTSGRGYHEQYF. The CDR3 nucleotides are TGTGCCAGCAGCCCGAGAGGGGGGACTAGCGGGAGAGGGTACCACGAGCAGTACTTC.